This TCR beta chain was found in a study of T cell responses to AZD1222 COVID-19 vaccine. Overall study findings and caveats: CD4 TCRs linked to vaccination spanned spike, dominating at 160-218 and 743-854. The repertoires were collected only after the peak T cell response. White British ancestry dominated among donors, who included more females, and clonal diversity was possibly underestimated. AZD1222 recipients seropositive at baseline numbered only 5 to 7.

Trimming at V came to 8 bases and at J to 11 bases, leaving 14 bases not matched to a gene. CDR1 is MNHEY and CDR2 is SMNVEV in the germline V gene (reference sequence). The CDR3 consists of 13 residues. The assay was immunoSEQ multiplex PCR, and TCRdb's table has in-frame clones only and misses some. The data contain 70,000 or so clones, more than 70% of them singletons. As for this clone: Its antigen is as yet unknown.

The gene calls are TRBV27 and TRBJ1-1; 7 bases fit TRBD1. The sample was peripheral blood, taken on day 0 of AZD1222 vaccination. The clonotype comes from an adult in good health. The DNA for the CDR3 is TGTGCCAGCGAATCAAGGTCGGACAGGAGGGCTTTCTTT. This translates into CASESRSDRRAFF.